One and the same sample provided the 4 T cell receptor beta chains below, sequenced in a study of blood T cell repertoires in COVID-19. Some clones are missing from TCRdb's copy, which holds only in-frame ones; the method was immunoSEQ multiplex PCR. The table shows 23,000 or so clones, with around 89% occurring only once. The sequenced material came from peripheral blood. Every receptor here comes from a man in his 70s with active COVID-19.

The V gene is TRBV6-5, the J gene TRBJ2-1; TRBD1 matches 10 bases. The CDR3 is made up of 14 amino acids. With 6 bases clipped from V and 9 bases from J, the junction kept 8 bases outside the gene matches. From germline, CDR1 is MNHEY and CDR2 SVGAGI. The CDR3: CASRGRQGAGEQFF. DNA of the CDR3: TGTGCCAGCAGGGGGAGACAGGGGGCAGGTGAGCAGTTCTTC.

The chain couples TRBV7-3 to TRBJ2-2; TRBD2 is a possible D gene (6 bases). Germline CDR1 SGHTA, CDR2 FQGTGA. The CDR3 totals 15 residues. Trimming removed 3 bases from V and 4 bases from J, with 12 bases in between. CDR3 DNA sequence: TGTGCCAGCAGCTTCGGAGGGCTGGGCACCGGGGAGCTGTTTTTT. It codes for CASSFGGLGTGELFF.

V gene TRBV19 combines with J gene TRBJ1-4, with 8 bases that match TRBD1. V trimming: 4 bases; J trimming: 8 bases; junction bases outside the gene matches: 6. The germline V gene has CDR1 LNHDA and CDR2 SQIVND (reference sequence). The CDR3 is 14 amino acids. In nucleotides, the CDR3 is TGTGCCAGTAGTACCCGGACAGGGCTCGAAAAACTGTTTTTT. It yields the protein CASSTRTGLEKLFF. The full variable domain, rest sourced from reference TRBV19 and TRBJ1-4, is DGGITQSPKYLFRKEGQNVTLSCEQNLNHDAMYWYRQDPGQGLRLIYYSQIVNDFQKGDIAEGYSVSREKKESFPLTVTSAQKNPTAFYLCASSTRTGLEKLFFGSGTQLSVL.

This chain joins TRBV21-1 and TRBJ1-2. TRBV21-1 is a known pseudogene. This CDR3 has 15 amino acids. The CDR3 DNA reads TGTGCCAGACGCGGGAGGCTGCACCCATCATATGGCTACACCTTC. Protein sequence: CARRGRLHPSYGYTF.